This T cell receptor (beta chain) was obtained from a study of CD8 T cells in Susac syndrome. The CDR3 extends over 12 amino acids. Germline-derived CDR1 and CDR2 are KGHSH and LQKENI. Between the trimmed V and J ends, which lost 4 bases and 0 bases, there was a span of 3 bases. TEMRA cells were FACS-enriched, and CD8+ and CD4+ T cells were isolated negatively. An input of about 0.5 to 1 ug of RNA was subjected to reverse transcription using random hexamers. MiXCR, applied by TCRdb to the immunoSEQ multiplex PCR reads, yields one record per CDR3 protein. The profile shows about 80,000 distinct CDR3 sequences, approximately 94% of them singletons.

Sequenced material: CD8+ T cells from PBMCs. The chain carries TRBV18 and TRBJ1-1; D not resolved. The sequence derives from a human donor in good health. CDR3 region: CASSLVNTEAFF. The CDR3 DNA reads as TGTGCCAGCTCACTGGTGAACACTGAAGCTTTCTTT.